This T cell receptor beta chain was sequenced for a study of tumor-infiltrating lymphocytes in primary liver carcinoma. Study information: Ages ranged from 30 to 69, with HCC or mixed HCC-cholangiocarcinoma.

Blood RNA was derived from unsorted whole blood, and germline DNA was extracted too. In advance of surgery, 3 to 4.5 milliliters of peripheral blood were collected. The CDR3 runs 16 residues. Germline V gene lookup returns CDR1 MDHEN and CDR2 SYDVKM. Germline trimming cut 6 bases from V and 7 bases from J; bases unmatched to any gene: 14. A constant-region primer primed TCR beta cDNA synthesis from about 490 ng of total RNA. Employing slightly modified ARM-PCR, three nested multiplex PCR rounds were run, and these gave rise to the TCR beta libraries. Running ten to eleven cycles apiece, the first two PCR rounds relied on TRBV1-TRBV30 forward primers together with a C-beta reverse primer. TCRdb processed the multiplex PCR reads anew with MiXCR; each CDR3 protein has one entry. The sample holds about 330,000 distinct CDR3 sequences, approximately 65% seen once.

The clonotype originates from a man aged 40-50 years with primary liver carcinoma and hepatitis B virus infection. V and J are TRBV28 and TRBJ1-5, with 8 nucleotides matching TRBD1. Sequencing input: peripheral blood. CDR3 region: CASSLWVGQGGQPQHF. The CDR3 DNA follows: TGTGCCAGCAGCCTTTGGGTTGGACAGGGAGGCCAGCCCCAGCATTTT.